The source of this T cell receptor beta chain is a study of blood T cell repertoires in COVID-19. Trimming stripped 7 bases from V and 8 bases from J, with 21 bases between. This CDR3 contains 15 residues. Germline loops: CDR1 MGHRA, CDR2 YSYEKL. Profiling relied on immunoSEQ multiplex PCR, and the TCRdb table lists in-frame clones only, not all of them. The data show over 250,000 clones, approximately 87% seen once. This receptor was identified in a woman aged 25 to 39 who had recovered from COVID-19. J is TRBJ1-5 and V is TRBV4-1; D uncertain. Input material: PBMCs or T cells enriched from blood (not recorded which). CDR3 sequence reads: CASTRHQGREEPQHF. The CDR3 bases are TGCGCCAGCACCCGCCACCAAGGCAGAGAGGAGCCCCAGCATTTT.